This TCR beta chain is drawn from a study of OX40 agonist ivuxolimab in advanced cancers. Study-wide context: In this cohort, patients received ivuxolimab, an agonistic anti-OX40 (CD134) antibody. Having had anti-PD-1, anti-PD-L1 or anti-CTLA-4 therapy before was allowed, and approximately 40% had some. Whole-study results and caveats: Expanded clones tended on average to be more numerous among CD8+ T cells than CD4+. With doses of 0.1 to 3.0 mg/kg, CD4+ and CD8+ blood T cells had undergone clonal expansion by week 6.

As concerns this clone: No antigen is known for it.

V lost 4 bases, J lost 5 bases, and 8 bases lay in between. CDR3 length: 12 residues. From germline, CDR1 is SNHLY and CDR2 FYNNEI. TCRdb's copy holds only in-frame clones and misses some; the assay was immunoSEQ multiplex PCR. The sample has around 14,000 clones, 70% to 80% seen once. This sequence was found in an adult with an advanced solid tumor such as melanoma, head and neck, liver or kidney cancer. The V call is TRBV2, the J call TRBJ1-1; D gene uncertain. This specimen was CD4+ or CD8+ T cells sorted from blood, taken in a trial of the OX40 agonist ivuxolimab. The CDR3 DNA reads TGTGCCAGCAGTGCCGCGGAAACTGAAGCTTTCTTT. Protein sequence: CASSAAETEAFF.